The source of this T cell receptor beta chain is a study of blood T cell repertoires in COVID-19 (TCRdb year 2020). Background on the whole study: Recovered participants in ImmuneRACE Cohort 3 were defined by two consecutive negative NP/OP PCR tests, clearance by a healthcare professional, or resolution of symptoms. The dataset comprised deeply sampled blood TCRbeta repertoires from subjects exposed to, actively infected with, or recovered from COVID-19. Collaborator samples came from the United States, Italy and Spain and covered acute and convalescent phases of COVID-19. The repertoires were released in a freely available public database intended as a resource for research on the immune response to SARS-CoV-2. The sample metadata nearly always contained a de-identified subject ID, COVID-19 status, age in years and sex. The material from the prospective study consisted of cDNA or gDNA derived from T cells, B-cell-depleted T cells, or PBMCs. Where HLA class I and class II types were available, the types were taken from metadata supplied by the sample provider, not from assay-based typing. The samples were drawn from two sources: the first 160 participants of the ongoing ImmuneRACE study, and over 1,000 subjects contributed by 6 global collaborators.

TCRbeta CDR3 regions were amplified from genomic DNA using the immunoSEQ Assay, a bias-controlled multiplex PCR. For the original study's pipeline: Nucleated cell counts per sample were estimated from amplification of reference gene primers within the assay. Sequence reads were collapsed and filtered to measure the absolute abundance of every unique TCRbeta CDR3 rearrangement. For each sample, productive Simpson clonality was calculated as the square root of Simpson's diversity index across productive rearrangements. As stored in TCRdb, this immuneACCESS dataset retains in-frame rearrangements with V and J assigned. A fraction of the clones does not appear; measured against another copy, unresolved V genes explain less than half of the discrepancy, and the remainder lacks a known reason. V and J calls and clone size come straight from that table; D and trimming were deduced from the DNA. The table for this sample lists 250,000 to 300,000 clones; 88% of them were counted only once. The ten largest make up 2% to 2.5% of the sample.

The paper as a whole reports these results and caveats: The amount of clinical and demographic metadata varied by source and participant and was provided uncurated.

There are 15 amino acids in the CDR3, from cysteine to phenylalanine inclusive. Only the CDR3 region is kept as DNA, spanning 45 bases read in frame from base 1. According to the germline V gene, CDR1 reads LGHNA and CDR2 reads YNFKEQ. Germline trimming amounts to 3 bases on V and 1 base on J, with 6 as the count of junction bases outside the gene matches. Enrolling through a virtual design, the prospective study's participants ranged in age from about 18 to 100 years and lived across 24 United States geographic areas. In the prospective study, cohorts were assigned on the basis of participant-reported clinical history obtained from a screening survey and a study questionnaire. Each participant in the prospective study had whole blood, serum and a nasopharyngeal or oropharyngeal swab collected by mobile phlebotomists. Over a roughly 2-month period, participants in the prospective study had the option of providing additional blood draws and questionnaires. Blood samples from the prospective study were shipped frozen or at room temperature prior to DNA extraction.

Notes on this clone: Its binding antigen is unknown. No base-level quality is on record; no much larger clone is a single base apart. Other DNA sequences from this sample encode an identical CDR3 as well.

The sample taken for sequencing was PBMCs or T cells enriched from blood (not recorded which). The TCR was taken from a woman aged 60 to 75 in a cohort exposed to, infected with or recovered from COVID-19 (not recorded which). The rearrangement combines TRBV4-2 with TRBJ2-7, and 7 junction bases match TRBD1. The sequence in DNA is TGTGCCAGCAGCCAGGGAAGGGACAGTTCCTACGAGCAGTACTTC. This yields the protein CASSQGRDSSYEQYF.